This T cell receptor (beta chain) was captured by sequencing in a study of T-cell reconstitution after alpha-beta-depleted transplantation in children (dated by TCRdb to about 2016). Background on the whole study: Using TCR repertoire profiling, the study quantitatively followed how T-cell immune reconstitution unfolded in children after TCRalphabeta/CD19-depleted allogeneic hematopoietic cell transplantation. Overall study outcomes, separate from this receptor: Over subsequent months, a decline in hyperexpanded clone frequencies was noted, and after one year, T-cell counts and TCRbeta diversity were mostly ascribed to newly produced T cells. In some patients, the high TCRbeta diversity seen at day 60 was put down to recipient T cells and intrathymic progenitors that had survived conditioning. The apparently early recovery of alphabetaT-cell counts about two months after transplant reportedly depended on only several hundred rapidly expanded clones that came from non-depleted graft cells.

This clonotype has at least ten counts. What antigen it recognizes has not been identified. Base qualities were left out, and no much larger clone turns up one base away. Libraries were made using PCR. These reads were obtained on an Illumina HiSeq 2500. TCR library preparation used molecular barcoding, with unique molecular identifiers applied to normalize quantification of the TCRbeta repertoire. TCRdb cleaned the public reads at Q25 with fastp, built clones with MiXCR and kept in-frame beta chains. Each entry is one CDR3 protein sequence, shown with its most common DNA and genes. Within this sample are hundreds of thousands of distinct CDR3 sequences, with 15% to 20% of them counted one time only. About 41% of the sample belongs to the ten largest clones. The germline V gene supplies CDR1 SGHRS and CDR2 YFSETQ. Trimming costs V 0 bases and J 1 base, and their ends lie 7 bases apart. The CDR3 runs 15 amino acids, cysteine and phenylalanine included. The read is trimmed to its CDR3 DNA, 45 bases read in frame from base 1.

The sample's treatment or condition label, in plain terms: allogeneic hematopoietic cell transplantation with graft depleted of TCRalphabeta T cells and CD19 B cells. The transplant recipients were children given TCRalphabeta/CD19-depleted allogeneic hematopoietic cell grafts. Sample: PBMCs, mostly from graft donor cells, taken 360 days after TCRalphabeta/CD19-depleted stem cell transplant. The receptor was isolated from a male patient aged 2 to 9 who had a stem cell transplant for acute lymphoblastic leukemia, so the T cells may come from the graft donor. The chain is assembled from TRBV5-1 and TRBJ2-2; no D gene can be assigned with confidence. The DNA reads TGCGCCAGCAGCTTGGGCGGATTGAACACCGGGGAGCTGTTTTTT. This sequence encodes CASSLGGLNTGELFF.